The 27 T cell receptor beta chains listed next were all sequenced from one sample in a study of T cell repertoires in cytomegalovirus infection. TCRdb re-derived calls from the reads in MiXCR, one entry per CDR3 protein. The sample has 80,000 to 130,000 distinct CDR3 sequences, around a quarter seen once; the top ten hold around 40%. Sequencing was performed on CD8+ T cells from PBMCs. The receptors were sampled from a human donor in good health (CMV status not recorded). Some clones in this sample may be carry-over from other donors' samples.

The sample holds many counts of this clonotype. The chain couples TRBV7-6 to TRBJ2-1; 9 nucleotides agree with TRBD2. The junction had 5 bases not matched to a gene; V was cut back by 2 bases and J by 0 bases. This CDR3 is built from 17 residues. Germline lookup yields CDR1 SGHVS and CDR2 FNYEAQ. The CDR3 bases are TGTGCCAGCAGCTTAAGCCTAGCGGGGAGCTCCTACAATGAGCAGTTCTTC. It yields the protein CASSLSLAGSSYNEQFF.

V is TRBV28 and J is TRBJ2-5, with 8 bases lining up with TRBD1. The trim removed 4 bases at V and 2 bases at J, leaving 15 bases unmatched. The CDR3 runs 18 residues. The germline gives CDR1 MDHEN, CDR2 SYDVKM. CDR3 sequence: CASSSHYIGTGYQETQYF. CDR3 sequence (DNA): TGTGCCAGCAGTTCCCACTACATCGGGACAGGCTATCAAGAGACCCAGTACTTC.

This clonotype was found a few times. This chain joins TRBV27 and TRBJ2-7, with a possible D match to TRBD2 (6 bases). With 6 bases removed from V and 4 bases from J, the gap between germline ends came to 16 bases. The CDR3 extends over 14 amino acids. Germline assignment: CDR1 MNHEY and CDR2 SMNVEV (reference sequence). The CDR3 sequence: CASRDLAKLYEQYF. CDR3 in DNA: TGTGCCAGCAGGGATCTAGCGAAGCTGTACGAGCAGTACTTC.

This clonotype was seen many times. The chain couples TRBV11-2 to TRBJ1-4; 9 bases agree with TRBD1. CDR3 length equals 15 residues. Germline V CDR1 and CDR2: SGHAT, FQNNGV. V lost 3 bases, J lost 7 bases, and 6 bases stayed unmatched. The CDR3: CASSFGTGTVEKLFF. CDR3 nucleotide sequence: TGTGCCAGCAGCTTCGGGACAGGGACAGTTGAAAAACTGTTTTTT. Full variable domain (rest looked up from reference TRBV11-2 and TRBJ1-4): EAGVAQSPRYKIIEKRQSVAFWCNPISGHATLYWYQQILGQGPKLLIQFQNNGVVDDSQLPKDRFSAERLKGVDSTLKIQPAKLEDSAVYLCASSFGTGTVEKLFFGSGTQLSVL.

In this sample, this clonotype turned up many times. The CDR3 nucleotides read TGTGCCAGCAGCTCAACTAGCGGGGGGGCCCGCGAGCAGTACTTC. This encodes CASSSTSGGAREQYF. This chain uses TRBV7-2 with TRBJ2-7; 13 nucleotides match TRBD2. Germline CDR1 is SGHTA and CDR2 is FQGNSA. The CDR3 has 15 amino acids. The ends lost 4 bases at V and 6 bases at J; junction bases unmatched: 6.

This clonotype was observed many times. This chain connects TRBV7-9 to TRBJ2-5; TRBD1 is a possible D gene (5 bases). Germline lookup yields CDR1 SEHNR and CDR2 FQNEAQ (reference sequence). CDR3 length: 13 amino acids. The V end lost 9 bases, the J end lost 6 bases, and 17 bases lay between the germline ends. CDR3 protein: CASAQGGEQTQYF. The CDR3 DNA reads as TGTGCCAGTGCTCAGGGCGGCGAGCAGACCCAGTACTTC.

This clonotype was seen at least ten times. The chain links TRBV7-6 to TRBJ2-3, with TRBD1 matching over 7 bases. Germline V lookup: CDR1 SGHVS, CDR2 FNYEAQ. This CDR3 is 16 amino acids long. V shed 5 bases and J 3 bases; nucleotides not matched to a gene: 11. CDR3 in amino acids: CASSPTGEMPTDTQYF. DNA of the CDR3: TGTGCCAGCAGCCCCACAGGGGAGATGCCTACAGATACGCAGTATTTT.

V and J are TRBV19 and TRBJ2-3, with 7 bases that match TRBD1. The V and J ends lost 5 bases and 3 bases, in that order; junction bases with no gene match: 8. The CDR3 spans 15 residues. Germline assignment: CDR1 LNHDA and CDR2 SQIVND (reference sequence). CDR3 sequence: CASSPAGRGTDTQYF. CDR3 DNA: TGTGCCAGTAGTCCCGCGGGCAGGGGGACAGATACGCAGTATTTT.

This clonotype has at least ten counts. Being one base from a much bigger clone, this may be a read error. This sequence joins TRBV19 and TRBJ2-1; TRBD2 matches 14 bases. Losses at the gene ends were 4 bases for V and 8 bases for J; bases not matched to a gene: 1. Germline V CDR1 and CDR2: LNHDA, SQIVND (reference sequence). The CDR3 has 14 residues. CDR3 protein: CASSKGLAGDEQFF. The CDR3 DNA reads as TGTGCCAGTAGTAAGGGACTAGCGGGAGATGAGCAGTTCTTC.

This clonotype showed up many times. The CDR3 coding sequence is TGTGCCAGCAGCGTCAGGGGGACAGCTAGCACAGATACGCAGTATTTT. It is translated as CASSVRGTASTDTQYF. The chain is built from TRBV7-8 and TRBJ2-3; 7 bases fit TRBD1. Germline CDR1 and CDR2: SGHVS and FQNEAQ. V lost 5 bases to trimming and J lost 0 bases; unmatched junction nucleotides: 8. This CDR3 region has 16 residues.

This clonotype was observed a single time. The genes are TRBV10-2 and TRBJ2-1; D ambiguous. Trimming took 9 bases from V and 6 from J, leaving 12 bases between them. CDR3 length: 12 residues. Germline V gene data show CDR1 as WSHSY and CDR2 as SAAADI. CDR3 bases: TGCGCCAGTGGATTTCAGGTCAATGAGCAGTTCTTC. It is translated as CASGFQVNEQFF.

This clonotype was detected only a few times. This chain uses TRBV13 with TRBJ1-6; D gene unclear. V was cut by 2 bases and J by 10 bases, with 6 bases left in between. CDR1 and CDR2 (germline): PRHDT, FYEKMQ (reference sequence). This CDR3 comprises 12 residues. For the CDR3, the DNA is TGTGCCAGCAGCTTACGAGGGTCACCCCTCCACTTT. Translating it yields CASSLRGSPLHF.

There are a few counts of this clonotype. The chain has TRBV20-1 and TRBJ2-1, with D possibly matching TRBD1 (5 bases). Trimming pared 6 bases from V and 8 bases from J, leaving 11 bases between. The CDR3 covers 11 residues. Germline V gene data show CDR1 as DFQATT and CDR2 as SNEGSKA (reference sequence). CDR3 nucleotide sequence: TGCAGTGCCCGTTGGGGCGATGAGCAGTTCTTC. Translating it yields CSARWGDEQFF.

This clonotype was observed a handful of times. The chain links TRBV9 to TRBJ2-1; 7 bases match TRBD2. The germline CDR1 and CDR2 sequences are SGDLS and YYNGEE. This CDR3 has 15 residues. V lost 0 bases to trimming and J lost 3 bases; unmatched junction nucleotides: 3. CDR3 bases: TGTGCCAGCAGCGTAGATGGCGGGGGCTACAATGAGCAGTTCTTC. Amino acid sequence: CASSVDGGGYNEQFF.

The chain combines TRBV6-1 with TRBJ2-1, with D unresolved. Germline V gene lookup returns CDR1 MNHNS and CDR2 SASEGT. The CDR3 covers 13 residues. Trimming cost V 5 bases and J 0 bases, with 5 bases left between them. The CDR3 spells CASSTTSYNEQFF. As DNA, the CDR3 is TGTGCCAGCAGTACTACCTCCTACAATGAGCAGTTCTTC.

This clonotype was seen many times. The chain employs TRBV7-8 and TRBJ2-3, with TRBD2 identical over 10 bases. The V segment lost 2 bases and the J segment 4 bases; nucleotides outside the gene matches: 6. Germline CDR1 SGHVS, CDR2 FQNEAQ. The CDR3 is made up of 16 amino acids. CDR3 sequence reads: CASSLIAGGWSDTQYF. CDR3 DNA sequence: TGTGCCAGCAGCTTAATAGCGGGGGGTTGGTCAGATACGCAGTATTTT.

CDR3 nucleotide sequence: TGCGCCAGCAGCCAAGATCGGGGTCCCTACGAGCAGTACTTC. This translates into CASSQDRGPYEQYF. The J gene is TRBJ2-7, the V gene TRBV4-1, with D maybe TRBD2 (5 bases). Germline V lookup: CDR1 MGHRA, CDR2 YSYEKL. The CDR3 sequence is 14 residues long. Trimming shortened V by 0 bases and J by 2 bases, and 8 bases separated the two germline ends.

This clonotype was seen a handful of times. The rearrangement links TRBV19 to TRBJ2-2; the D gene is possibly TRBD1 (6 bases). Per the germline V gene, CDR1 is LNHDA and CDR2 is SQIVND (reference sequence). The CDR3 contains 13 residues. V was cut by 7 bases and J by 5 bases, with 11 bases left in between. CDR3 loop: CASKGQGTGELFF. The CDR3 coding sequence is TGTGCCAGTAAGGGTCAGGGGACCGGGGAGCTGTTTTTT.

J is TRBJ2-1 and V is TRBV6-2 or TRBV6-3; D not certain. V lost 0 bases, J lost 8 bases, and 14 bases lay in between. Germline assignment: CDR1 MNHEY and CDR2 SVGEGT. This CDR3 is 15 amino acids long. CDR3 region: CASSYSLNAGDEQFF. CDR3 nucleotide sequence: TGTGCCAGCAGTTACTCTCTGAACGCCGGCGATGAGCAGTTCTTC.

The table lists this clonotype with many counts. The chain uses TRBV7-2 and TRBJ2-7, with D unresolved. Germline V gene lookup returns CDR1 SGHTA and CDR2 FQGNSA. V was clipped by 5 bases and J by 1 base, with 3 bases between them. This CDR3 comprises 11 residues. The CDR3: CASSKSYEQYF. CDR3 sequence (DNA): TGTGCCAGCAGCAAGTCCTACGAGCAGTACTTC.

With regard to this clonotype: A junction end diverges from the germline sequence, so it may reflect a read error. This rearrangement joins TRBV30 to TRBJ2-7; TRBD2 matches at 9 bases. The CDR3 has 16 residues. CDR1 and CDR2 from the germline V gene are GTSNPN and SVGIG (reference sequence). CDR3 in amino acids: CAWSDYIAGDSHEQYF. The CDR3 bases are TGTGCCTGGAGTGATTATATAGCGGGAGACTCCCACGAGCAGTACTTC.

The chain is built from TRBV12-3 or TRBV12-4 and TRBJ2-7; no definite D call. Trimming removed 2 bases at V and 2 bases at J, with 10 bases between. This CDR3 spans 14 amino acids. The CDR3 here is CASSLNGLAYEQYF. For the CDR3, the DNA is TGTGCCAGCAGTTTAAACGGGCTCGCCTACGAGCAGTACTTC.

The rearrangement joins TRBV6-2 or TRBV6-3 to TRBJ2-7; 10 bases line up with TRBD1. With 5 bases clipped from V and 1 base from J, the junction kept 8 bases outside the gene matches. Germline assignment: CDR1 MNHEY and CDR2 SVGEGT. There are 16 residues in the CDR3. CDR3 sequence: CASSHRGQGPSYEQYF. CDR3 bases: TGTGCCAGCAGTCACCGGGGACAGGGGCCTTCCTACGAGCAGTACTTC.

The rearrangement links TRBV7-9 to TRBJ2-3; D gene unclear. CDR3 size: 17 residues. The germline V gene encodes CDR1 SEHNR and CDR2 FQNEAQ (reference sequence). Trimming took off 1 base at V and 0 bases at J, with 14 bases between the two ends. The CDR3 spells CASSLDQQRTSTDTQYF. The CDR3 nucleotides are TGTGCCAGCAGCTTAGATCAGCAGAGAACTAGCACAGATACGCAGTATTTT.

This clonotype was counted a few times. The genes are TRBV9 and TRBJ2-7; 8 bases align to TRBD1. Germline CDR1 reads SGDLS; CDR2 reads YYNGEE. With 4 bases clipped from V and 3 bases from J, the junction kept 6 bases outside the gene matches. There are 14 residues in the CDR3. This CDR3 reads CASSPWDRSYEQYF. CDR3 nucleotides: TGTGCCAGCAGCCCCTGGGACAGGAGCTACGAGCAGTACTTC.

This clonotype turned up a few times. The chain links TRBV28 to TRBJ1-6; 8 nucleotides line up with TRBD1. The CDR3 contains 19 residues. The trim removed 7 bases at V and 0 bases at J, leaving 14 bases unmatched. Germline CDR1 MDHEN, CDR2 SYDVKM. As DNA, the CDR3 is TGTGCCAGCACTGGACAGGGATTTACGATTAGCTCCTATAATTCACCCCTCCACTTT. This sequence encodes CASTGQGFTISSYNSPLHF.

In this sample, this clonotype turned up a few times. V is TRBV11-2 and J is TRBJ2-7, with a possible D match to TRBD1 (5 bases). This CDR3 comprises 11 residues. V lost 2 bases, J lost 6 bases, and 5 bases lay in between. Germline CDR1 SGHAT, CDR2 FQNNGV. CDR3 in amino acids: CASSLRGEQYF. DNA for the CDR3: TGTGCCAGCAGCTTAAGGGGCGAGCAGTACTTC.